This TCR beta chain is drawn from a study of blood T cell repertoires in COVID-19. The protocol was immunoSEQ multiplex PCR, while the TCRdb copy is restricted to in-frame clones and leaves out a portion. The sample includes about 45,000 clones, more than 65% seen only once; the top ten take more than 12%. This clone was found a few times. J was trimmed by 5 bases and V by 5 bases; bases with no gene match: 4. This CDR3 has 13 residues. Germline values: CDR1 MNHNY, CDR2 SVGAGI (reference sequence). This TCR came from a human donor in a cohort sampled during active COVID-19. Sequencing input: peripheral blood. The chain links TRBV6-6 to TRBJ1-1; 8 nucleotides agree with TRBD1. This CDR3 is CASSLGQGTEAFF. The CDR3 nucleotides are TGTGCCAGCAGTCTCGGACAGGGAACTGAAGCTTTCTTT.